These T cell receptor beta chains were read from a single sample in a study of cytomegalovirus exposure and HLA in healthy donors. Assay: immunoSEQ multiplex PCR; the TCRdb copy retains only in-frame clones and omits some. The sample yields some 130,000 clones, about 66% seen once. The sequenced material came from PBMCs. Source of these receptors: a human donor in good health. Each CDR3 is given without its conserved first and last residue.

CDR3 length | V gene | CDR3 protein
11 | TRBV7-6 | ASSDPREREQY
10 | TRBV7-9 | ASSSQGTEAF
14 | TRBV7-9 | ASSLGPRAGTYEQY
17 | TRBV28 | ASSPHSPNLSGSSYEQY
14 | TRBV28 | ASSLVDYQTPRTQY
12 | TRBV12-5 | ASAPGGWDVEQY
12 | TRBV7-9 | ASSWTSGENIQY
13 | TRBV2 | ASSEWDRGTDTQY
13 | TRBV28 | ASSSLDREGETQY
14 | TRBV6-5 | ASSYRRAGGSHEQF
12 | TRBV6-5 | ASSYFGTPYEQY
11 | TRBV7-9 | ASSLAGGYGYT
14 | TRBV6-5 | ASSYQWTSGSYEQY
14 | TRBV5-1 | ASSLYGTGAQETQY
14 | TRBV7-6 | ASSLAGDVTTGELF
13 | TRBV5-5 | ASSLVRQPDEKLF
9 | TRBV6-1 | ASSESGEQY
13 | TRBV10-3 | ATEDSSSGANVLT
10 | TRBV7-8 | ASSGSYNEQF
11 | TRBV5-4 | ASSFDRVETQY
10 | TRBV28 | ASSYGKNEQY
11 | TRBV5-6 | ASSPYAADTQY
11 | TRBV7-7 | ASSLDPSGEQY
13 | TRBV7-9 | ASTQVAGGEETQY
12 | TRBV13 | ASSLGQVLGEQY
13 | TRBV7-2 | ASSPPVAGGGEQY
12 | TRBV11-3 | ASSLSPGGNEQF
10 | TRBV11-3 | ASSLGRGGYT
13 | TRBV5-1 | ASRREAQNTGELF
11 | TRBV15 | ATSSNGLVSQY
14 | TRBV14 | ASSLWTGLSGNTIY
13 | TRBV6-5 | ANPNRLATTYEQY
13 | TRBV29-1 | SVEDSRGLADTQY
13 | TRBV6-6 | ASSIFPDRGDTIY
9 | TRBV29-1 | SVAQGTEAF
12 | TRBV28 | ASSKQGNRYEQY
15 | TRBV18 | ASSLIAGVGSYNEQF
13 | TRBV28 | ASSFTGAAKNIQY
13 | TRBV4-3 | ASSRGTGMAYEQY
10 | TRBV18 | ASSPVPRGTF
12 | TRBV18 | ASSPPLGGETQY
16 | TRBV19 | ASSMAGLAGAGGNEQF
12 | TRBV5-1 | ASSSAGDPYEQY
13 | TRBV5-5 | ASSRMGGPDQPQH
13 | TRBV9 | APPQGAVTQNIQY
13 | TRBV28 | ASSRSGGGLVGYT
11 | TRBV11-3 | ASSSDRAYEQY
9 | TRBV29-1 | SAYRGYEQY
12 | TRBV7-2 | ASSQTSGAYEQY
10 | TRBV4-1 | ASGQGPYEQY
12 | TRBV5-1 | ASSWAAGASEQY
14 | TRBV18 | ASSPRQAGHTGELF
12 | TRBV5-1 | ASCETSGMDEQF
12 | TRBV29-1 | SVEDQAGRYGYT
13 | TRBV7-7 | ASSLTGQLLETQY
11 | TRBV5-1 | AGGTGSTNEQF
13 | TRBV7-3 | ASSSSDTSTDTQY